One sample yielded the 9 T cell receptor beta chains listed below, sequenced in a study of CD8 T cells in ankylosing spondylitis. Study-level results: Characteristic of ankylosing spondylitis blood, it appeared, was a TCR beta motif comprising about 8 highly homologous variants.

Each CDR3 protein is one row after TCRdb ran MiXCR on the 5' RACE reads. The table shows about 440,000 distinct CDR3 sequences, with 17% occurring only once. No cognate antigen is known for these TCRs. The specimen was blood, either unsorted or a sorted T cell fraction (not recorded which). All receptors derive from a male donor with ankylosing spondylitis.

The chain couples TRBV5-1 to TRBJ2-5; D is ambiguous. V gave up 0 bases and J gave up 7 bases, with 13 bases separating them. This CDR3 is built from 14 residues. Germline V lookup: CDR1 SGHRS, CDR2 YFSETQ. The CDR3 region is CASSLDSSSGTQYF. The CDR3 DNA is TGCGCCAGCAGCTTGGATAGTAGTTCTGGGACCCAGTACTTC.

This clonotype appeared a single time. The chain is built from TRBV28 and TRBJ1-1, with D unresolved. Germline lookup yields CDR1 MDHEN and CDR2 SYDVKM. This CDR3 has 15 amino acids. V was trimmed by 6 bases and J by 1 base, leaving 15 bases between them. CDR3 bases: TGTGCCAGCAGCTCGGACCTATCTTCGAACACTGAAGCTTTCTTT. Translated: CASSSDLSSNTEAFF.

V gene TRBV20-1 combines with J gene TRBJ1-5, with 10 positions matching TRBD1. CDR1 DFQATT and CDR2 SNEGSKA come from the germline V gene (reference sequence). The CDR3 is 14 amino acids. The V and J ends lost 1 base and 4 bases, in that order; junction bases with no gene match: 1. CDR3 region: CSARAGQGNQPQHF. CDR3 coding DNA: TGCAGTGCTAGAGCGGGACAGGGGAATCAGCCCCAGCATTTT.

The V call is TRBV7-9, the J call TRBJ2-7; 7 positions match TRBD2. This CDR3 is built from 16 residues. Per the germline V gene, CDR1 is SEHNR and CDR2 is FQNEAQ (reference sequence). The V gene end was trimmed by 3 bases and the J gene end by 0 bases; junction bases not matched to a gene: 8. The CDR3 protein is CASSLVAGKSSYEQYF. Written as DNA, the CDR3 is TGTGCCAGCAGCTTGGTAGCGGGCAAGAGCTCCTACGAGCAGTACTTC. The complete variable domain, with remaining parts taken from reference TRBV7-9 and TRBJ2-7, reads DTGVSQNPRHKITKRGQNVTFRCDPISEHNRLYWYRQTLGQGPEFLTYFQNEAQLEKSRLLSDRFSAERPKGSFSTLEIQRTEQGDSAMYLCASSLVAGKSSYEQYFGPGTRLTVT.

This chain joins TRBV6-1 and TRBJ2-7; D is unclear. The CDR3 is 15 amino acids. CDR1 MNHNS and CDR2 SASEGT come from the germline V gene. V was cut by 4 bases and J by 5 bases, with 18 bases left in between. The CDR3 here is CASSATTTTSDEQYF. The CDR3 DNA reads TGTGCCAGCAGTGCGACCACTACTACGAGCGACGAGCAGTACTTC.

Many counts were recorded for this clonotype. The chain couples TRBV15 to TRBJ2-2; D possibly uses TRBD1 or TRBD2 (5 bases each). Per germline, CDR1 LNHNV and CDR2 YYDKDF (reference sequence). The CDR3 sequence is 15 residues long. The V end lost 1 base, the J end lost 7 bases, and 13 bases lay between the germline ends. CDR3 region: CATSRASWGNGELFF. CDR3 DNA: TGTGCCACCAGCAGAGCCTCGTGGGGGAACGGGGAGCTGTTTTTT. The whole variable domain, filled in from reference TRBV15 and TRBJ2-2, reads DAMVIQNPRYQVTQFGKPVTLSCSQTLNHNVMYWYQQKSSQAPKLLFHYYDKDFNNEADTPDNFQSRRPNTSFCFLDIRSPGLGDTAMYLCATSRASWGNGELFFGEGSRLTVL.

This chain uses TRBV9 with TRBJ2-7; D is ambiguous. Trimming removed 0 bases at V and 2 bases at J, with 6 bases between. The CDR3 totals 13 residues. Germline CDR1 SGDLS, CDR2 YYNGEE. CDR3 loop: CASSVGEAYEQYF. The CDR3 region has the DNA TGTGCCAGCAGCGTAGGAGAAGCCTACGAGCAGTACTTC. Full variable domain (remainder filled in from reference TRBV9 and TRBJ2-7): DSGVTQTPKHLITATGQRVTLRCSPRSGDLSVYWYQQSLDQGLQFLIQYYNGEERAKGNILERFSAQQFPDLHSELNLSSLELGDSALYFCASSVGEAYEQYFGPGTRLTVT.

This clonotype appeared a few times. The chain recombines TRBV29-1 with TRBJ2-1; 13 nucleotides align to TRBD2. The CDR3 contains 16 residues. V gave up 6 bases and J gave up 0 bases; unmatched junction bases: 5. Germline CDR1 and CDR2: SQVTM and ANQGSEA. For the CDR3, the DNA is TGCAGCGTCACACGGACTAGCGGGAGCTCCTACAATGAGCAGTTCTTC. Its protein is CSVTRTSGSSYNEQFF.

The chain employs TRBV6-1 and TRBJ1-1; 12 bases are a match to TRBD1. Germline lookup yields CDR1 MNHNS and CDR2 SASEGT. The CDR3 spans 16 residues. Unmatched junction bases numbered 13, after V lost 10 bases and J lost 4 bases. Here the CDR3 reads CANTPGQGAGGTEAFF. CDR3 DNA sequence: TGTGCCAACACACCGGGACAGGGGGCTGGCGGCACTGAAGCTTTCTTT.